The sequence of this TCR beta chain was determined in a study of T cells after yellow fever vaccination. Study results and caveats: Abundant clonotypes from the bulk population could contaminate FACS-sorted repertoires. Clones that expanded after primary vaccination mostly reappeared after the booster (just under 98% CD4, about 89% CD8).

A note on this clonotype: The antigen is undetermined.

Germline-derived CDR1 and CDR2 are LGHDT and YNNKEL (reference sequence). This CDR3 region has 13 residues. V shed 4 bases, J shed 7 bases, and the junction held 0 bases outside the gene matches. 5'RACE template switching generated TCR cDNA, adding a universal primer site and UMIs. In TCRdb, the 5' RACE reads were re-called with MiXCR into one record per CDR3 protein. In the table there are nearly 300,000 distinct CDR3 sequences, approximately 10% of which are singletons. The gene calls are TRBV3-1 and TRBJ1-6, with 8 bases aligning to TRBD1. The receptor was derived from a young man who received the YFV17D yellow fever vaccine. This material consisted of CD4+ T cells sorted from PBMCs, taken 5 days after the yellow fever booster vaccination. CDR3 sequence (DNA): TGTGCCAGCAGCCGACAGGGGAATTCACCCCTCCACTTT. Translation gives CASSRQGNSPLHF. Filled out from reference TRBV3-1 and TRBJ1-6, the complete variable domain reads DTAVSQTPKYLVTQMGNDKSIKCEQNLGHDTMYWYKQDSKKFLKIMFSYNNKELIINETVPNRFSPKSPDKAHLNLHINSLELGDSAVYFCASSRQGNSPLHFGNGTRLTVT.